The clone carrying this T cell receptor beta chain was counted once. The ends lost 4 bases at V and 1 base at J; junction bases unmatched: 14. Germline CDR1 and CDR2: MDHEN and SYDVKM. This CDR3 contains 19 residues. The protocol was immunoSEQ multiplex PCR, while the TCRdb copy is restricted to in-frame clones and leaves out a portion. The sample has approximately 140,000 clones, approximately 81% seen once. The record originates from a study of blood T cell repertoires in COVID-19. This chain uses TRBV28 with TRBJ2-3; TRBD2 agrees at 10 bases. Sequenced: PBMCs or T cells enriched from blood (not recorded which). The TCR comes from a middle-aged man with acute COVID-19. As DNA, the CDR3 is TGTGCCAGCAGTTCCCTCCTAGCGGGGGCCCCCGTGGGCACAGATACGCAGTATTTT. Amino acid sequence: CASSSLLAGAPVGTDTQYF.